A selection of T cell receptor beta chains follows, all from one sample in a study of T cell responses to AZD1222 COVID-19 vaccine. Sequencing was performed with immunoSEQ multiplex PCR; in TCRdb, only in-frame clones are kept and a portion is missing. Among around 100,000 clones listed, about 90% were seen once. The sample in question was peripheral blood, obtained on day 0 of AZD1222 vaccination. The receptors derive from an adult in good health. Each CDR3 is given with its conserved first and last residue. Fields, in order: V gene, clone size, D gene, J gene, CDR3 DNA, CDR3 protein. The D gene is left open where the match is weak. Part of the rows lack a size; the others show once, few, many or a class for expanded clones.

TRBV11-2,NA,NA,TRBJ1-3,TGTGCCAGCAGCTTAGATCATTCCCTCTCTGGAAACACCATATATTTT,CASSLDHSLSGNTIYF
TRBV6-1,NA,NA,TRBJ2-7,TGTGCCAGCAGTGAGGACGAGAACGAGCAGTACTTC,CASSEDENEQYF
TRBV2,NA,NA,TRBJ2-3,TGTGCCAGCACGGAGGGCCATAGCACAGATACGCAGTATTTT,CASTEGHSTDTQYF
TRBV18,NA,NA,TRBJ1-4,TGTGCCAGCTCACCCACTCCGAGAAGTGAGGGGGGGAAAGAAAAACTGTTTTTT,CASSPTPRSEGGKEKLFF
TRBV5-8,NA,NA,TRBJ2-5,TGTGCCAGCAACTGGCCCACCCGCCTAACCCAAGAGACCCAGTACTTC,CASNWPTRLTQETQYF
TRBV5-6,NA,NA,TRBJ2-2,TGTGCCAGCAGCTTGACGGGATTGAACACCGGGGAGCTGTTTTTT,CASSLTGLNTGELFF
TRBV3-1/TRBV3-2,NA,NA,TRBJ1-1,TGTGCCAGCAGCCATGGAGCGGGTAACACTGAAGCTTTCTTT,CASSHGAGNTEAFF
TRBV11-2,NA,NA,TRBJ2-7,TGTGCCAGCAGCTTAGGGGGGACCTCCTACGAGCAGTACTTC,CASSLGGTSYEQYF
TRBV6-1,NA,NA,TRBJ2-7,TGTGCCAGCAGTGAATGGGTGGGCTCGGGATATAGCTCCTACGAGCAGTACTTC,CASSEWVGSGYSSYEQYF
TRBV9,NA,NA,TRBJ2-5,TGTGCCAGCAGCGTAGGACACTTACAAGAGACCCAGTACTTC,CASSVGHLQETQYF
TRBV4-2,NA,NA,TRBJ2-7,TGTGCCAGCAGCCAAGTTTTGCCGGGACACCTTTCCTACGAGCAGTACTTC,CASSQVLPGHLSYEQYF
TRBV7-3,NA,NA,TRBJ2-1,TGTGCCAGCAGCCAGACAGATTACAATGAGCAGTTCTTC,CASSQTDYNEQFF
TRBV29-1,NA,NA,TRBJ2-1,TGCAGCGTTGGGTACCTCGTGAATGAGCAGTTCTTC,CSVGYLVNEQFF
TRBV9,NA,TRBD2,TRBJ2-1,TGTGCCAGCAGCGTAGTACTAGCGGGAGCCTACAATGAGCAGTTCTTC,CASSVVLAGAYNEQFF
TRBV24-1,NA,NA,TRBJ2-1,TGTGCCACCAGTGGCAGTTTTAGGGCCTACAATGAGCAGTTCTTC,CATSGSFRAYNEQFF
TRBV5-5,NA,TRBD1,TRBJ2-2,TGTGCCAGCAGCCAGACAGGGGTGAAGACCGGGGAGCTGTTTTTT,CASSQTGVKTGELFF
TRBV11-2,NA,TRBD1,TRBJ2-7,TGTGCCAGCAGCTTAGAGCCGGGACAGGGGTACGAGCAGTACTTC,CASSLEPGQGYEQYF
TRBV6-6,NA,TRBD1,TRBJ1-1,TGTGCCAGCAGGCCTGGACAGGTGAACACTGAAGCTTTCTTT,CASRPGQVNTEAFF
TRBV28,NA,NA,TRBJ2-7,TGTGCCAGCAGTGCCCGGACGGAAGCCTACGAGCAGTACTTC,CASSARTEAYEQYF
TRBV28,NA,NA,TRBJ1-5,TGTGCCAGCAGTTTTTTGGGAGTCAATCAGCCCCAGCATTTT,CASSFLGVNQPQHF
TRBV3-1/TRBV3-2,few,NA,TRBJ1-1,TGTGCCAGCAGGCCCGAAGCGCGATTGAACACTGAAGCTTTCTTT,CASRPEARLNTEAFF
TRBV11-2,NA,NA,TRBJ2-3,TGTGCCAGCAGCCCGGGAGCCAGCACAGATACGCAGTATTTT,CASSPGASTDTQYF
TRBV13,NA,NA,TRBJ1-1,TGTGCCAGCACCTCCCCCCCCAGGAACACTGAAGCTTTCTTT,CASTSPPRNTEAFF
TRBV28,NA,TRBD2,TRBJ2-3,TGTGCCAGCAGTCCCTGGGGGGCGGGAGGGAGTACAGATACGCAGTATTTT,CASSPWGAGGSTDTQYF
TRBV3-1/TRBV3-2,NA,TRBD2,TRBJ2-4,TGTGCCAGCAGCCAACAAGGGACTAGCGGGCCCAAAAACATTCAGTACTTC,CASSQQGTSGPKNIQYF
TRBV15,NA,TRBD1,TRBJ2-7,TGTGCCACGGGGACAGGCCTAAACGAGCAGTACTTC,CATGTGLNEQYF
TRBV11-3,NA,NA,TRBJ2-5,TGTGCCAGCAGCCGGGGCCTCCAAGAGACCCAGTACTTC,CASSRGLQETQYF
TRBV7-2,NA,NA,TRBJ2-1,TGTGCCAGCAGCTTAGTTGCACCAAACAATGAGCAGTTCTTC,CASSLVAPNNEQFF
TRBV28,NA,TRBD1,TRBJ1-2,TGTGCCAGCGGGACAGTCGCGGGTAACTATGGCTACACCTTC,CASGTVAGNYGYTF
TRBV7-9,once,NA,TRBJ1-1,TGTGCCAGCAGCGGGAAGGTTGAAGCTTTCTTT,CASSGKVEAFF
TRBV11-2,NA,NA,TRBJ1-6,TGTGCCAGCACCCAGTCTATACAAAATAATTCACCCCTCCACTTT,CASTQSIQNNSPLHF
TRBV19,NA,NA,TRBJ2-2,TGTGCCAGTAGTATAGAAAATTTAGGCTGGAACACCGGGGAGCTGTTTTTT,CASSIENLGWNTGELFF
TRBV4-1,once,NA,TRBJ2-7,TGCGCCAGCAGCCAAGACACCCAGGCGGGAAGGGAGCAGTACTTC,CASSQDTQAGREQYF
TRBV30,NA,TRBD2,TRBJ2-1,TGTGCCTGGAATGCGGGAGCCCAATACAATGAGCAGTTCTTC,CAWNAGAQYNEQFF
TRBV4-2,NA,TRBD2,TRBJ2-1,TGTGCCAGCAGCCAAGTAGGCGGGAGGGGCTACAATGAGCAGTTCTTC,CASSQVGGRGYNEQFF
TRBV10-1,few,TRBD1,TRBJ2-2,TGCGCCAGCAGGAAGGGACAGTTCACCGGGGAGCTGTTTTTT,CASRKGQFTGELFF
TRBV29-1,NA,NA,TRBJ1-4,TGCAGCGTTGATGAAGGTGAAAAACTGTTTTTT,CSVDEGEKLFF
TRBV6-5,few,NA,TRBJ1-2,TGTGCCAGCAGTTACTCGATGGTTGGGGGGCCCTATGGCTACACCTTC,CASSYSMVGGPYGYTF
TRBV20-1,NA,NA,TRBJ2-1,TGCAGTGCTAGCGGGTACAATGAGCAGTTCTTC,CSASGYNEQFF
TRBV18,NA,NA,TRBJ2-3,TGTGCCAGCTCACTATCTAAGGCAGATACGCAGTATTTT,CASSLSKADTQYF
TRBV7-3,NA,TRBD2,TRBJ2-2,TGTGCCAGCAGCCGAGGGACTAGCGGAAACACCGGGGAGCTGTTTTTT,CASSRGTSGNTGELFF
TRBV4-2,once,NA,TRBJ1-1,TGTGCCAGCAGCCGGTTGGGTACAGCCCCCACTGAAGCTTTCTTT,CASSRLGTAPTEAFF
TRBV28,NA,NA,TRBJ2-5,TGTGCCAGCAGTTTGAGAGAGACCCAGTACTTC,CASSLRETQYF
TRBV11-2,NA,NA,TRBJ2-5,TGTGCCAGCAGCTTAGATGGGGAGACCCAGTACTTC,CASSLDGETQYF
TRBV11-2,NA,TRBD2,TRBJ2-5,TGTGCCAGCAGCTTAGGTTACCTAGCGGGAGAGGGGGAGACCCAGTACTTC,CASSLGYLAGEGETQYF
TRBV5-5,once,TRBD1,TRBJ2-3,TGTGCCAGCAGCTTGGGACAGGGGAGGTCAGATACGCAGTATTTT,CASSLGQGRSDTQYF
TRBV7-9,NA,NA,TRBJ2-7,TGTGCCAGCAGCTTAGCGGAGAGCTACGAGCAGTACTTC,CASSLAESYEQYF
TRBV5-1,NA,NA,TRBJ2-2,TGCGCCAGCAGCACCAACCTACTACAGGGAGCCGGGGAGCTGTTTTTT,CASSTNLLQGAGELFF
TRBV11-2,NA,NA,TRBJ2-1,TGTGCCAGCAGCTTCGACAATGAGCAGTTCTTC,CASSFDNEQFF